One sample yielded the 25 T cell receptor beta chains listed below, sequenced in a study of shared clonotypes between healthy human individuals. CD45RO-negative CD8 cells positively selected for CCR7 made up the naive population, which excluded terminally differentiated effector memory CD45RA+ cells. Assay used: immunoSEQ multiplex PCR; TCRdb lists only in-frame clones, some missing. The sample carries more than 2 million clones, just over 90% recorded once. The sequencing sample was made of naive CD8+ T cells from PBMCs. These receptors were taken from a man aged 18 to 30 in good health. Some clones in this sample may be carry-over from other donors' samples.

The gene calls are TRBV6-6 and TRBJ2-1; either TRBD1 or TRBD2 may fit D (5 bases each). V gave up 4 bases and J gave up 4 bases, with 11 bases separating them. Germline V gives CDR1 MNHNY, CDR2 SVGAGI (reference sequence). The CDR3 totals 14 residues. CDR3 in amino acids: CASSSTEGYNEQFF. CDR3 DNA sequence: TGTGCCAGCAGTTCAACCGAGGGGTACAATGAGCAGTTCTTC.

The V call is TRBV19, the J call TRBJ1-1; 8 positions match TRBD1. The CDR3 extends over 14 amino acids. V was pared by 5 bases and J by 0 bases, with 2 bases of the junction left unmatched. Germline values: CDR1 LNHDA, CDR2 SQIVND (reference sequence). CDR3 in amino acids: CASSSGGLNTEAFF. The CDR3, as DNA: TGTGCCAGTAGTTCAGGGGGCTTGAACACTGAAGCTTTCTTT.

The V gene is TRBV6-1, the J gene TRBJ2-7; 8 bases map to TRBD2. V gave up 4 bases and J gave up 2 bases; unmatched junction bases: 7. Germline loops: CDR1 MNHNS, CDR2 SASEGT. The CDR3 totals 15 residues. The CDR3 DNA sequence: TGTGCCAGCAGTGCCGCGGTAGCGGGGCCCTACGAGCAGTACTTC. Translated, it gives CASSAAVAGPYEQYF.

The rearrangement joins TRBV5-5 to TRBJ2-7; the D is unclear. V gave up 3 bases and J gave up 3 bases, with 10 bases separating them. The CDR3 is 13 residues long. CDR1 and CDR2 (germline): SGHKS, YYEKEE (reference sequence). The CDR3 DNA is TGTGCCAGCAGCTCTAGTGGGCTCTACGAGCAGTACTTC. Its translation is CASSSSGLYEQYF.

The chain couples TRBV6-5 to TRBJ2-7; D gene unclear. This CDR3 region has 14 residues. V lost 3 bases and J lost 0, with 9 bases in between. Looked up from germline, CDR1 is MNHEY and CDR2 is SVGAGI. The CDR3 sequence: CASSYSPASYEQYF. CDR3 bases: TGTGCCAGCAGTTATTCGCCCGCCTCCTACGAGCAGTACTTC.

This clone was counted a single time. The CDR3 DNA sequence: TGTGCCAGCAGCTCCACAGCCTACGAGCAGTACTTC. Translation gives CASSSTAYEQYF. This rearrangement joins TRBV7-8 to TRBJ2-7, with D hard to call. CDR1 is SGHVS and CDR2 is FQNEAQ in the germline V gene. The V end lost 4 bases, the J end lost 2 bases, and 6 bases lay between the germline ends. The CDR3 runs to 12 residues.

The V gene is TRBV9, the J gene TRBJ1-2; no firm D call. Germline-derived CDR1 and CDR2 are SGDLS and YYNGEE. CDR3 length: 12 amino acids. V lost 0 bases to trimming and J lost 10 bases, with 10 bases between them. The CDR3 DNA reads as TGTGCCAGCAGCGTAGCTTATTCCGACTACACCTTC. Its protein is CASSVAYSDYTF.

This clone appeared a single time. This chain joins TRBV28 and TRBJ2-7, with a possible D match to TRBD2 (6 bases). Germline loops: CDR1 MDHEN, CDR2 SYDVKM. V was pared by 3 bases and J by 0 bases, with 9 bases between. CDR3 length equals 14 residues. The CDR3: CASSLRDLSYEQYF. As DNA, the CDR3 is TGTGCCAGCAGTTTGCGGGACCTCTCCTACGAGCAGTACTTC.

The chain carries TRBV2 and TRBJ2-5; D gene unclear. The CDR3 is 11 amino acids. Trimming removed 10 bases at V and 2 bases at J, with 8 bases between. Germline V gene lookup returns CDR1 SNHLY and CDR2 FYNNEI. CDR3 region: CAKGVQETQYF. Here the CDR3 DNA reads TGTGCCAAGGGTGTTCAAGAGACCCAGTACTTC. The whole variable domain, remainder taken from reference TRBV2 and TRBJ2-5, is EPEVTQTPSHQVTQMGQEVILRCVPISNHLYFYWYRQILGQKVEFLVSFYNNEISEKSEIFDDQFSVERPDGSNFTLKIRSTKLEDSAMYFCAKGVQETQYFGPGTRLLVL.

J is TRBJ1-3 and V is TRBV28, with D possibly matching TRBD1 (5 bases). This CDR3 has 13 residues. CDR1 and CDR2 (germline): MDHEN, SYDVKM. V lost 7 bases to trimming and J lost 4 bases, with 11 bases between them. CDR3 in amino acids: CASTREPGNTIYF. The CDR3 DNA sequence: TGTGCCAGCACCAGGGAGCCAGGAAACACCATATATTTT.

The genes are TRBV13 and TRBJ1-5; D may be TRBD1 (6 bases). The germline gives CDR1 PRHDT, CDR2 FYEKMQ (reference sequence). V was clipped by 5 bases and J by 8 bases, with 16 bases between them. The CDR3 contains 14 residues. The CDR3 sequence is CASSQGRSGKPQHF. CDR3 nucleotides: TGTGCCAGCAGCCAGGGGCGTTCGGGTAAGCCCCAGCATTTT. Drawing the rest from reference TRBV13 and TRBJ1-5, the complete variable domain is AAGVIQSPRHLIKEKRETATLKCYPIPRHDTVYWYQQGPGQDPQFLISFYEKMQSDKGSIPDRFSAQQFSDYHSELNMSSLELGDSALYFCASSQGRSGKPQHFGDGTRLSIL.

The chain employs TRBV5-1 and TRBJ2-7; D is unresolved. The germline CDR1 and CDR2 sequences are SGHRS and YFSETQ. V lost 2 bases to trimming and J lost 3 bases, with 9 bases between them. This CDR3 spans 13 amino acids. This CDR3 reads CASSFSGSYEQYF. For the CDR3, the DNA is TGCGCCAGCAGCTTTTCCGGCAGCTACGAGCAGTACTTC.

The count of this clone is one. This sequence joins TRBV9 and TRBJ2-7; D not resolved. Trimming stripped 2 bases from V and 0 bases from J, with 6 bases between. There are 13 residues in the CDR3. The germline V gene encodes CDR1 SGDLS and CDR2 YYNGEE. The DNA for the CDR3 is TGTGCCAGCAGCGTGATGGACTCCTACGAGCAGTACTTC. It specifies CASSVMDSYEQYF.

Points on this clone: Other DNA sequences within the sample encode an identical CDR3. The chain combines TRBV6-5 with TRBJ1-2, with D tentatively TRBD1 (6 bases). Trimming pared 6 bases from V and 2 bases from J, leaving 10 bases between. In germline, CDR1 is MNHEY, CDR2 SVGAGI. The CDR3 totals 13 residues. CDR3 in amino acids: CASSHRVNYGYTF. CDR3 bases: TGTGCCAGCAGCCACAGGGTGAACTATGGCTACACCTTC.

The rearrangement links TRBV9 to TRBJ2-2, with D possibly matching TRBD2 (5 bases). Looked up from germline, CDR1 is SGDLS and CDR2 is YYNGEE. The CDR3 has 12 amino acids. Between the trimmed V and J ends, which lost 3 bases and 8 bases, there was a span of 8 bases. The CDR3 DNA sequence: TGTGCCAGCAGCGAGGGAGTAGGGGAGCTGTTTTTT. It codes for CASSEGVGELFF. Full variable domain (rest looked up from reference TRBV9 and TRBJ2-2): DSGVTQTPKHLITATGQRVTLRCSPRSGDLSVYWYQQSLDQGLQFLIQYYNGEERAKGNILERFSAQQFPDLHSELNLSSLELGDSALYFCASSEGVGELFFGEGSRLTVL.

The chain recombines TRBV5-6 with TRBJ2-7, with D tentatively TRBD1 (6 bases). Trimming left V 4 bases short and J 0 bases short, with 14 bases between. This CDR3 comprises 15 residues. From germline, CDR1 is SGHDT and CDR2 YYEEEE. The CDR3 spells CASSGTGTSSYEQYF. The DNA for the CDR3 is TGTGCCAGCAGCGGCACCGGGACAAGCTCCTACGAGCAGTACTTC.

The chain has TRBV7-9 and TRBJ2-7, with unresolved D. There are 13 residues in the CDR3. CDR1 and CDR2 from the germline V gene are SEHNR and FQNEAQ (reference sequence). V was trimmed by 5 bases and J by 2 bases, leaving 10 bases between them. CDR3 protein: CASSPTFPYEQYF. As DNA, the CDR3 is TGTGCCAGCAGCCCTACTTTCCCCTACGAGCAGTACTTC.

The count of this clone is one. The same CDR3 can be traced to other DNA sequences in this sample. In DNA, the CDR3 is TGTGCCAGCAGCTTATTACTCGGATCGTACAATGAGCAGTTCTTC. Protein: CASSLLLGSYNEQFF. This rearrangement joins TRBV7-9 to TRBJ2-1, with no clear D. Trimming removed 2 bases from V and 4 bases from J, with 12 bases in between. Germline CDR1 reads SEHNR; CDR2 reads FQNEAQ (reference sequence). The CDR3 is 15 residues long.

The chain has TRBV29-1 and TRBJ1-2, with D perhaps matching TRBD1 (5 bases). V was cut by 7 bases and J by 4 bases, with 22 bases left in between. This CDR3 is 15 amino acids long. Per germline, CDR1 SQVTM and CDR2 ANQGSEA. Here the CDR3 DNA reads TGCAGCGCCGAGGGGCGGGCGACTACGGGCTATGGCTACACCTTC. As protein: CSAEGRATTGYGYTF.

The chain employs TRBV4-2 and TRBJ2-5, with 7 positions matching TRBD1. TRBJ2-7 matches the DNA end more closely, so the J call is doubtful. The CDR3 loop spans 15 amino acids. The V gene's germline CDR1 is LGHNA and CDR2 YNFKEQ. The CDR3 region has the DNA TGTGCCAGCAGCCAAGATCGTGGCAGGGGGTCCGAGCAGTACTTC. Amino acid sequence: CASSQDRGRGSEQYF.

This clone has a single count. The V gene is TRBV13, the J gene TRBJ2-1, with 10 bases aligning to TRBD2. V lost 5 bases, J lost 2 bases, and 6 bases stayed unmatched. Germline CDR1 and CDR2: PRHDT and FYEKMQ (reference sequence). The CDR3 is made up of 16 amino acids. CDR3 region: CASSLPSGSAYNEQFF. The CDR3 nucleotides read TGTGCCAGCAGCCTGCCTAGCGGGAGTGCCTACAATGAGCAGTTCTTC.

The chain is built from TRBV19 and TRBJ2-3; 8 bases are shared with TRBD1. After removal of 5 bases from V and 3 bases from J, the junction contained 7 bases not matched to a gene. This CDR3 spans 15 amino acids. CDR1 LNHDA and CDR2 SQIVND come from the germline V gene (reference sequence). The CDR3 loop is CASSDRGQFTDTQYF. Written as DNA, the CDR3 is TGTGCCAGTAGTGACAGGGGCCAATTTACAGATACGCAGTATTTT.

This chain links TRBV6-1 with TRBJ2-2; 7 nucleotides align to TRBD2. The CDR3 is 13 amino acids. V trimming: 7 bases; J trimming: 4 bases; junction bases outside the gene matches: 3. From germline, CDR1 is MNHNS and CDR2 SASEGT. CDR3 nucleotides: TGTGCCAGCACCGCTAGCGGCACCGGGGAGCTGTTTTTT. Protein: CASTASGTGELFF.

This chain uses TRBV7-8 with TRBJ2-1; perhaps TRBD2 as D (5 bases). Trimming took off 5 bases at V and 7 bases at J, with 9 bases between the two ends. CDR3 length: 12 amino acids. Looked up from germline, CDR1 is SGHVS and CDR2 is FQNEAQ. CDR3 amino acids: CASSPRLNEQFF. The CDR3 DNA reads as TGTGCCAGCAGCCCGAGACTAAATGAGCAGTTCTTC.

The V call is TRBV27, the J call TRBJ2-2; D may be TRBD2 (6 bases). Per germline, CDR1 MNHEY and CDR2 SMNVEV (reference sequence). CDR3 length: 17 residues. V lost 4 bases to trimming and J lost 2 bases, with 17 bases between them. CDR3 sequence: CASSSRRGGPNTGELFF. The CDR3 DNA reads TGTGCCAGCAGTTCCCGGCGGGGTGGTCCAAACACCGGGGAGCTGTTTTTT.